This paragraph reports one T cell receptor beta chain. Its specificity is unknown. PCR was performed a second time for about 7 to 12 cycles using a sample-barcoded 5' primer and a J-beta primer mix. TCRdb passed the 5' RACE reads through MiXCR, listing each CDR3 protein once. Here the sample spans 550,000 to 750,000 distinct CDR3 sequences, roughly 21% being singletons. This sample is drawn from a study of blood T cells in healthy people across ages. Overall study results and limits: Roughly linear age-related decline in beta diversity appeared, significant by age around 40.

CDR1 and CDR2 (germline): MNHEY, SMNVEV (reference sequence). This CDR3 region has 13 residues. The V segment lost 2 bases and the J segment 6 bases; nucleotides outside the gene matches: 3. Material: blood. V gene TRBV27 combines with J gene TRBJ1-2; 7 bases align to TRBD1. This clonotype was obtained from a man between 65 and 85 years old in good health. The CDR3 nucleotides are TGTGCCAGCAGTTTAAGCAGGGGGGATGGCTACACCTTC. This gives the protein CASSLSRGDGYTF.